This T cell receptor beta chain was identified in a study of blood T cells in healthy people across ages. In its sample, this clonotype was seen many times. The V segment lost 1 base and the J segment 4 bases; nucleotides outside the gene matches: 0. The CDR3 is 13 amino acids. Primers used in a second PCR of about 7 to 12 cycles were a sample-barcoded 5' primer and a J-beta primer mix. TCRdb processed the 5' RACE reads anew with MiXCR; each CDR3 protein has one entry. The data hold some 730,000 distinct CDR3 sequences, with 20% to 25% observed a single time. Per sample, no less than 5 micrograms of total RNA were extracted.

The sequenced material came from blood. The sequence was obtained from a man between 70 and 80 years old in good health. V and J are TRBV12-3 or TRBV12-4 and TRBJ2-5; 7 nucleotides match TRBD1. The CDR3 sequence: CASSLDRGETQYF. The CDR3 DNA reads as TGTGCCAGCAGTTTAGACAGGGGAGAGACCCAGTACTTC.